The following is a TCR beta chain sequence with its context. This clone was seen just once. Its antigen is still unknown. Base qualities are not at hand, and no much larger clone is one base apart. The data were taken from a study of blood T cell repertoires in COVID-19 (dated by TCRdb to the early 2020s). In the study overall: Collaborator samples came from the United States, Italy and Spain and covered acute and convalescent phases of COVID-19. The prospective study material was composed of cDNA or gDNA derived from T cells, B-cell-depleted T cells, or PBMCs. Deeply sampled blood TCRbeta repertoires from subjects exposed to, actively infected with, or recovered from COVID-19 were included in the dataset. The repertoires were released in a freely available public database meant as a resource for research on the immune response to SARS-CoV-2. Samples came from the ongoing ImmuneRACE study (first 160 participants) plus 1,254 subjects from 6 global collaborators. The sample metadata nearly always contained a de-identified subject ID, COVID-19 status, age in years and sex. HLA class I and class II types, where available, came from metadata supplied by the sample provider rather than from assay-based typing.

TCRbeta CDR3 regions were amplified from genomic DNA by means of the immunoSEQ Assay, a bias-controlled multiplex PCR. The paper's processing steps were these. The number of nucleated cells in each sample was estimated from the amplification of reference gene primers within the assay. To quantify the absolute abundance of each unique TCRbeta CDR3 rearrangement, sequence reads were collapsed and filtered. Productive Simpson clonality was computed per sample as the square root of Simpson's diversity index over productive rearrangements. TCRdb re-hosts the immuneACCESS table, in-frame sequences only. Its copies lack some clones; in the studies checked, an unresolved V gene accounts for under half of them, and the cause for the rest is not known. Clonal size and the V and J genes are those of that table, whereas D and trimming came from the DNA. The sample has a few hundred thousand clones on record, around 87% of them singletons. Clones ranked in the top ten supply 2% to 3% of the sample.

The collaborating institutions used their own protocols to collect whole blood in K2EDTA tubes. For TCRbeta analysis, collaborators shipped samples as frozen whole blood, isolated PBMCs, or DNA extracted from either of those sample types. Broader findings and caveats from the paper: How much clinical and demographic metadata was included differed by source and by participant, and the metadata was provided uncurated.

The receptor was derived from a man between 18 and 35 years old with active or convalescent COVID-19. Sequenced material: peripheral blood.

The sequence in DNA is TGTGCCAGCTCACCCGGGGGACAGGGTGTGACCGAGCAGTACTTC. This translates into CASSPGGQGVTEQYF. The chain employs TRBV18 and TRBJ2-7, with 9 central nucleotides matching TRBD1. Via the germline V gene, CDR1 is KGHSH and CDR2 LQKENI. The germline V end is reduced by 3 bases and the J end by 6 bases; junction bases left unmatched: 9. The CDR3 has 15 amino acids, counting the end cysteine and phenylalanine. Of the read, only the CDR3 DNA is kept; its 45 bases are in frame from base 1.